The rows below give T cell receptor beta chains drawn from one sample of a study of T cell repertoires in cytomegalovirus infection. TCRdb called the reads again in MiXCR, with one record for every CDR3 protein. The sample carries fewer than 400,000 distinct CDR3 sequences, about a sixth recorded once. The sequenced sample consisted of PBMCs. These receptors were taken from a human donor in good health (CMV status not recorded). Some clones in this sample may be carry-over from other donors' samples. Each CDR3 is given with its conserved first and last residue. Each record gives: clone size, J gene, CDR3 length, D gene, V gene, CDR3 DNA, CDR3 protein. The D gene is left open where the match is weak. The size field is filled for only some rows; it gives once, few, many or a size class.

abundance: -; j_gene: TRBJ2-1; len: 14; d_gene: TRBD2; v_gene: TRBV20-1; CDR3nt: TGCAGTGCTTTAGGACTAGCGGGAGGAAATGAGCAGTTCTTC; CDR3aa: CSALGLAGGNEQFF
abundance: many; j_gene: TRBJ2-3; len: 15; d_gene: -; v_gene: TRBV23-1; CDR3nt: TGCGCCAGCAGTGGTTGGGAAGCTAGCACAGATACGCAGTATTTT; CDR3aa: CASSGWEASTDTQYF
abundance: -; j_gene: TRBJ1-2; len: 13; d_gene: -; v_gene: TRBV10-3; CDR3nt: TGTGCCATCAGTGCGGACAGAGAGGATGGCTACACCTTC; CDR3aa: CAISADREDGYTF
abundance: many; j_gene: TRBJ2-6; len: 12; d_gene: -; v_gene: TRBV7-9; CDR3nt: TGTGCCAGCAGACCCGGGGCCAACGTCCTGACTTTC; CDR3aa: CASRPGANVLTF
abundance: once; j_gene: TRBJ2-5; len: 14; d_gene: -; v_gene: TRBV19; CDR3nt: TGTGCCAGTTCAGGGCGGGGCCCCGGGGAGACCCAGTACTTC; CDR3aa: CASSGRGPGETQYF
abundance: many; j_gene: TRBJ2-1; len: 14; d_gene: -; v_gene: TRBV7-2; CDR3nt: TGTGCCAGCTTCGTCGGCGGGTGGCTAAGTGAGCAGTTCTTC; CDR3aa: CASFVGGWLSEQFF
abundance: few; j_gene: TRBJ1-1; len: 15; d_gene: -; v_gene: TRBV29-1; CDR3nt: TGCAGCGCCCCTAGTGCAGCCTCTTCGAACACTGAAGCTTTCTTT; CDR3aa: CSAPSAASSNTEAFF
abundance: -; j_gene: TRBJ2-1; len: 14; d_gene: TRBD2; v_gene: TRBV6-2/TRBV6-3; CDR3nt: TGTGCCAGCAGAACTAGCGGGGCTTACAATGAGCAGTTCTTC; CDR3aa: CASRTSGAYNEQFF
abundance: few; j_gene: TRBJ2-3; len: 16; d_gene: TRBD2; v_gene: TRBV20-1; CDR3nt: TGCAGTGCTAGAGATTCGGCTAGCGGATCCACAGATACGCAGTATTTT; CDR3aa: CSARDSASGSTDTQYF
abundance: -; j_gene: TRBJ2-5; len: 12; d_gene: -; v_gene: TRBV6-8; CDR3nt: TGTGCCAGCAGCATCCGGCAAGAGACCCAGTACTTC; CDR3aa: CASSIRQETQYF
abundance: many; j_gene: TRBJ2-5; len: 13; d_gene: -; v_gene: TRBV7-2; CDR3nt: TGTGCCAGCAGCTTAGTCACCCTAGAGACCCAGTACTTC; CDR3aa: CASSLVTLETQYF
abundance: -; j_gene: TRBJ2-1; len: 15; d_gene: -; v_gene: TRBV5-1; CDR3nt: TGCGCCAGCAGCTCGGTAAGACCCACCTACAATGAGCAGTTCTTC; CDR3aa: CASSSVRPTYNEQFF
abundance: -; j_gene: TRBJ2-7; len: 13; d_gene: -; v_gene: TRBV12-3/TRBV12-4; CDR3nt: TGTGCCAGCAGTTCCTTGGACCGCAATCGTCGGTACTTC; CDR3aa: CASSSLDRNRRYF
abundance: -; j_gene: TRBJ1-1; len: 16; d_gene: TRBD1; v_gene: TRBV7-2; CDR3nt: TGTGCCAGCAGCCCCGGGACAGGGACTCCCTTCACTGAAGCTTTCTTT; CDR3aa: CASSPGTGTPFTEAFF
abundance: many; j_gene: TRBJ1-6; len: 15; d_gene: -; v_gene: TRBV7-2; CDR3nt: TGTGCCAGCAGCTTCTCGATTAACCGCGGTTCACCCCTCCACTTT; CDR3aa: CASSFSINRGSPLHF
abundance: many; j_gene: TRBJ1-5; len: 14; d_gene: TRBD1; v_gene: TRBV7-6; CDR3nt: TGTGCCAGCAGCTCCGAGGGGGCCTTTCAGCCCCAGCATTTT; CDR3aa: CASSSEGAFQPQHF
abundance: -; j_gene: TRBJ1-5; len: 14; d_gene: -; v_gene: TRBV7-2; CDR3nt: TGTGCCAGCAGCTTAGAAAGGGTGCCCCAGCCCCAGCATTTT; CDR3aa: CASSLERVPQPQHF
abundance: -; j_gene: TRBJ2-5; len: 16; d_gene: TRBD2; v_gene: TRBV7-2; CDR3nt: TGTGCCAGCAGCTTAGTAGCGGGGGGCGGTAGGGAGACCCAGTACTTC; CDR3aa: CASSLVAGGGRETQYF
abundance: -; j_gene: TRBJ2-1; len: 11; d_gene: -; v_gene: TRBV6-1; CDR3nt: TGTGCCAGCAGATCGGGCAATGAGCAGTTCTTC; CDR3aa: CASRSGNEQFF
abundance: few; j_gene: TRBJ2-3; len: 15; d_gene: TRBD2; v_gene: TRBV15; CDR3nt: TGTGCCACCAGCAGAGCGGGGAGGGGCACAGATACGCAGTATTTT; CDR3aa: CATSRAGRGTDTQYF
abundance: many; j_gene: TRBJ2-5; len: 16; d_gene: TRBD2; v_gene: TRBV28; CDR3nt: TGTGCCAGCAGCACAAAACTAGCGGGGGGAGGAGAGACCCAGTACTTC; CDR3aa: CASSTKLAGGGETQYF
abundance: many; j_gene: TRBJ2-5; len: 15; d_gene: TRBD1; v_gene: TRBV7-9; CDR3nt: TGTGCCAGCTCCCGGACAGGGCTAATTCGGGAGACCCAGTACTTC; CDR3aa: CASSRTGLIRETQYF
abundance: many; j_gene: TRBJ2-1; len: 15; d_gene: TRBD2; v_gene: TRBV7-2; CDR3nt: TGTGCCAGCAGCTCCGGGGGACTAGCGGATAATGAGCAGTTCTTC; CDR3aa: CASSSGGLADNEQFF
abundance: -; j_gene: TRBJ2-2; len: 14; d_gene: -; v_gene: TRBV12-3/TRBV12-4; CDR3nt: TGTGCCAGCAGTCCGCAAGGAGAGGTCGGGGAGCTGTTTTTT; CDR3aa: CASSPQGEVGELFF
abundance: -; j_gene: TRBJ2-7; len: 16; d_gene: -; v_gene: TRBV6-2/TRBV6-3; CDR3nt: TGTGCCAGCAGACCACACCGGGACTTATTTACCTACGAGCAGTACTTC; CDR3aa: CASRPHRDLFTYEQYF
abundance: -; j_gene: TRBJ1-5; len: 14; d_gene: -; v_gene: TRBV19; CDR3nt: TGTGCCAGTAGTATTGTCGGGGCAGGGCAGCCCCAGCATTTT; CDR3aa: CASSIVGAGQPQHF
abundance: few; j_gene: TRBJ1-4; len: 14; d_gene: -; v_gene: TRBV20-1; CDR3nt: TGCAGTGCTAGCCCCGGAGGGGTTAATGAAAAACTGTTTTTT; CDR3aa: CSASPGGVNEKLFF
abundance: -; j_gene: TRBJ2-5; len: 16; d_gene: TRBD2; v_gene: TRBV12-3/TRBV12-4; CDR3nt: TGTGCCAGCAGGGGGACAGGCACTAGCGGGGAACAGACCCAGTACTTC; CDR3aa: CASRGTGTSGEQTQYF
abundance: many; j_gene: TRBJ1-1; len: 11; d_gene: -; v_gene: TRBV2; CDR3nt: TGTGCCAGCAGGAAAGAGTTTGAAGCTTTCTTT; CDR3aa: CASRKEFEAFF
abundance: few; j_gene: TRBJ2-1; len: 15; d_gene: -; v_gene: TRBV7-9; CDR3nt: TGTGCCAGCAGCTCCACCGGGGACGGGCCCAATGAGCAGTTCTTC; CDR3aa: CASSSTGDGPNEQFF
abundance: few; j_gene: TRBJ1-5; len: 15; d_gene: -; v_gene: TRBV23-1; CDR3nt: TGCGCCAGCAGTCAATCGCGCGGCCGCAATCAGCCCCAGCATTTT; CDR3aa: CASSQSRGRNQPQHF
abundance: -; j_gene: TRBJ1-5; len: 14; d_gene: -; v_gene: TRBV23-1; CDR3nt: TGCGCCAGCAGTCAAGGGCCTGGGCACCAGCCCCAGCATTTT; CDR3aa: CASSQGPGHQPQHF
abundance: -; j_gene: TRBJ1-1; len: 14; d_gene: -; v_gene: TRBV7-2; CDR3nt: TGTGCCAGCAGCTCCGGTCCAGGGAGTGGTGAAGCTTTCTTT; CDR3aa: CASSSGPGSGEAFF
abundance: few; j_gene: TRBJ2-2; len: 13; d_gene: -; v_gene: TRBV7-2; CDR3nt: TGTGCCAGCAGCTTAGGGCAACGGGGAAAGCTGTTTTTT; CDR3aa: CASSLGQRGKLFF
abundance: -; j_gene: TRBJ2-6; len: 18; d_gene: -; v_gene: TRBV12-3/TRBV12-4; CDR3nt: TGTGCCAGCAGCCGTTCCGGGACTCCATTCTCTGGGGCCAACGTCCTGACTTTC; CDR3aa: CASSRSGTPFSGANVLTF
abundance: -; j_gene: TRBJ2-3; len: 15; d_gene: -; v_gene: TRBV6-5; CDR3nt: TGTGCCAGCAGCCGCCCGGGTTTTGGAGTAAATACGCAGTATTTT; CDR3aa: CASSRPGFGVNTQYF
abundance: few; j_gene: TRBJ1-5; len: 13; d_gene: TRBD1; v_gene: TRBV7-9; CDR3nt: TGTGCCAGCAGTAAACAGGGGACAGAGCCCCAGCATTTT; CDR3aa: CASSKQGTEPQHF
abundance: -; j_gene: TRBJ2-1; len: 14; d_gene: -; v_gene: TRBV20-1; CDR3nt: TGCAGTGCTAGAGACGCCTCAGGGGACAATGAGCAGTTCTTC; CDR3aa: CSARDASGDNEQFF
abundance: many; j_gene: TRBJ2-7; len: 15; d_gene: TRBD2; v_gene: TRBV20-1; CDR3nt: TGCAGTGCTAGACCCCTAGCGGGAGACGCCTACGAGCAGTACTTC; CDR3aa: CSARPLAGDAYEQYF
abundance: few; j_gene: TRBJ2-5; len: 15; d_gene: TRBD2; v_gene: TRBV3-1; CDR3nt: TGTGCCAGCAGCCAAGTAGTAGCGGGCGGGGAGACCCAGTACTTC; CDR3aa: CASSQVVAGGETQYF
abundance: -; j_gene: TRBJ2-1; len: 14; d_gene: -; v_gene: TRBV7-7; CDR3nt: TGTGCCAGCAGCCTCGGAGTGGCTGGGGATGAGCAGTTCTTC; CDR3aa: CASSLGVAGDEQFF
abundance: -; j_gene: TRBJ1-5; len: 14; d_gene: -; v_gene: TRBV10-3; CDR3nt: TGTGCCACTAAGACAGGCGGGCCGAATCAGCCCCAGCATTTT; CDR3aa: CATKTGGPNQPQHF